Listed below are T cell receptor beta chains from one sample, sequenced in a study of cytomegalovirus exposure and HLA in healthy donors. Libraries were prepared by immunoSEQ multiplex PCR; TCRdb keeps only in-frame clonotypes and omits some of them. The sample shows 90,000 to 120,000 clones, 74% of them seen only once. The sequencing input was PBMCs. These receptors all come from a man in his forties or fifties in good health and CMV-seropositive. Both conserved end residues are part of each CDR3. A D gene is named only where the DNA matches it firmly. Expanded clones get a size class; other rows say once, few or many, or leave the size out.

j_gene,abundance,v_gene,d_gene,len,CDR3aa,CDR3nt
TRBJ1-2,NA,TRBV27,TRBD1,16,CASSSSRDRGGYGYTF,TGTGCCAGCAGTTCGTCCCGGGACAGGGGGGGATATGGCTACACCTTC
TRBJ2-7,NA,TRBV5-1,NA,13,CASSFQQGDEQYF,TGCGCCAGCAGCTTCCAACAGGGCGACGAGCAGTACTTC
TRBJ2-1,NA,TRBV7-8,TRBD1,14,CASSLRDRYNEQFF,TGTGCCAGCAGCCTCCGGGACAGATACAATGAGCAGTTCTTC
TRBJ2-5,NA,TRBV5-4,NA,15,CASSPPRSGVETQYF,TGTGCCAGCAGCCCTCCCCGGTCCGGGGTAGAGACCCAGTACTTC
TRBJ2-6,NA,TRBV11-2,TRBD1,15,CASTKGADGANVLTF,TGTGCCAGCACCAAGGGGGCGGATGGGGCCAACGTCCTGACTTTC
TRBJ1-1,NA,TRBV2,NA,12,CASSVMNTEAFF,TGTGCCAGCAGTGTTATGAACACTGAAGCTTTCTTT
TRBJ2-7,NA,TRBV2,NA,14,CASSAVRVPPEQYF,TGTGCCAGCAGTGCTGTCCGGGTCCCCCCCGAGCAGTACTTC
TRBJ2-1,NA,TRBV5-5,TRBD1,14,CASSLGTGGGWPFF,TGTGCCAGCAGCTTAGGGACAGGGGGCGGTTGGCCGTTCTTC
TRBJ2-3,NA,TRBV6-1,TRBD2,16,CASSEQPSGGTDTQYF,TGTGCCAGCAGTGAACAGCCTAGCGGAGGCACAGATACGCAGTATTTT
TRBJ2-7,few,TRBV5-4,NA,13,CASSLGGPYEQYF,TGTGCCAGCAGCTTGGGAGGGCCCTACGAGCAGTACTTC
TRBJ2-7,NA,TRBV15,TRBD1,16,CATSRERTGAAYEQYF,TGTGCCACCAGCAGAGAGCGGACAGGGGCAGCCTACGAGCAGTACTTC
TRBJ2-2,NA,TRBV5-1,NA,16,CASSLTGGANTGELFF,TGCGCCAGCAGCTTGACCGGCGGGGCGAACACCGGGGAGCTGTTTTTT
TRBJ2-3,NA,TRBV30,TRBD2,12,CAWKREGNTQYF,TGTGCCTGGAAGCGGGAAGGAAATACGCAGTATTTT
TRBJ1-2,NA,TRBV10-3,TRBD1,16,CAIRGRGTGGTQGYTF,TGTGCCATCAGGGGCCGTGGGACAGGGGGAACGCAGGGCTACACCTTC
TRBJ1-5,NA,TRBV2,NA,13,CASKGQSNQPQHF,TGTGCCAGTAAGGGGCAAAGCAATCAGCCCCAGCATTTT
TRBJ2-2,few,TRBV2,NA,15,CASRPLSPGGGELFF,TGTGCCAGCAGGCCCCTAAGCCCCGGCGGCGGGGAGCTGTTTTTT
TRBJ2-5,NA,TRBV9,TRBD2,17,CASSAGLAGALEETQYF,TGTGCCAGCAGCGCAGGACTAGCGGGGGCCCTAGAAGAGACCCAGTACTTC
TRBJ2-7,NA,TRBV18,TRBD2,14,CASSPTSGSNEQYF,TGTGCCAGCTCACCGACTAGCGGGAGTAACGAGCAGTACTTC
TRBJ2-5,NA,TRBV2,TRBD2,13,CAGSGSGGETQYF,TGTGCCGGTAGCGGGAGTGGGGGGGAGACCCAGTACTTC
TRBJ2-5,few,TRBV7-8,NA,14,CASSLFSGAETQYF,TGTGCCAGCAGCTTATTTTCTGGTGCGGAGACCCAGTACTTC
TRBJ2-1,once,TRBV20-1,NA,11,CSGGVGNEQFF,TGCAGTGGGGGGGTGGGCAATGAGCAGTTCTTC
TRBJ2-1,few,TRBV7-9,TRBD2,15,CASSSRLAAYNEQFF,TGTGCCAGCAGCTCCCGACTAGCGGCCTACAATGAGCAGTTCTTC
TRBJ2-1,NA,TRBV2,TRBD2,15,CASSKLAGNGNEQFF,TGTGCCAGCAGTAAGCTAGCGGGGAATGGGAATGAGCAGTTCTTC
TRBJ2-3,few,TRBV2,NA,16,CASSGTGGRSTDTQYF,TGTGCCAGCAGTGGAACAGGTGGTAGATCCACAGATACGCAGTATTTT
TRBJ1-2,NA,TRBV27,NA,11,CASGNLYGYTF,TGTGCCTCAGGGAACCTCTATGGCTACACCTTC
TRBJ1-4,few,TRBV7-6,NA,13,CASRTATNEKLFF,TGTGCCAGCCGGACAGCAACTAATGAAAAACTGTTTTTT
TRBJ2-3,NA,TRBV6-5,TRBD1,13,CASRDRGRDTQYF,TGTGCCAGCCGGGACAGGGGGCGGGATACGCAGTATTTT
TRBJ1-1,NA,TRBV6-4,TRBD1,17,CASSPRTGMTSMTEAFF,TGTGCCAGCAGTCCCCGGACAGGGATGACAAGTATGACTGAAGCTTTCTTT
TRBJ1-2,NA,TRBV27,TRBD1,13,CASSRGEYYGYTF,TGTGCCAGTTCCAGGGGGGAGTACTATGGCTACACCTTC
TRBJ1-4,NA,TRBV18,NA,16,CASSPRTAGTNEKLFF,TGTGCCAGCTCACCCCGGACAGCCGGAACTAATGAAAAACTGTTTTTT
TRBJ2-7,NA,TRBV2,NA,15,CASSGDSPFLYEQYF,TGTGCCAGCAGCGGGGACTCCCCCTTCCTCTACGAGCAGTACTTC
TRBJ2-1,few,TRBV6-5,NA,13,CASRRDSYNEQFF,TGTGCCAGCAGGAGGGATTCATACAATGAGCAGTTCTTC
TRBJ2-1,NA,TRBV30,TRBD2,18,CAWNAGTSGRGAYNEQFF,TGTGCCTGGAACGCCGGGACTAGCGGGAGGGGTGCCTACAATGAGCAGTTCTTC
TRBJ1-2,NA,TRBV5-1,NA,14,CASSNPTGNYGYTF,TGCGCCAGCAGCAATCCCACGGGTAACTATGGCTACACCTTC
TRBJ2-5,NA,TRBV7-2,NA,13,CASSSDTQETQYF,TGTGCCAGCAGCTCAGATACACAAGAGACCCAGTACTTC
TRBJ2-1,NA,TRBV5-1,NA,16,CASSPSGSPVYNEQFF,TGCGCCAGCAGCCCCTCGGGGTCACCCGTCTACAATGAGCAGTTCTTC
TRBJ1-5,NA,TRBV5-6,TRBD1,14,CASSTRQGGQPQHF,TGTGCCAGCAGCACCAGACAGGGAGGCCAGCCCCAGCATTTT
TRBJ2-1,NA,TRBV10-2,NA,14,CASSRSGSYNEQFF,TGCGCCAGCAGTAGGTCAGGCTCCTACAATGAGCAGTTCTTC
TRBJ2-1,once,TRBV4-2,TRBD2,20,CASSLRLAGGDLSSYNEQFF,TGTGCCAGCAGCCTACGACTAGCGGGAGGGGATTTGAGCTCCTACAATGAGCAGTTCTTC
TRBJ2-7,NA,TRBV2,TRBD2,15,CASSEGPSGTYEQYF,TGTGCCAGCAGTGAAGGGCCTAGCGGGACCTACGAGCAGTACTTC
TRBJ1-5,NA,TRBV19,TRBD1,18,CASKVSGTALFSNQPQHF,TGTGCCAGCAAGGTTTCAGGGACAGCTCTCTTTAGCAATCAGCCCCAGCATTTT